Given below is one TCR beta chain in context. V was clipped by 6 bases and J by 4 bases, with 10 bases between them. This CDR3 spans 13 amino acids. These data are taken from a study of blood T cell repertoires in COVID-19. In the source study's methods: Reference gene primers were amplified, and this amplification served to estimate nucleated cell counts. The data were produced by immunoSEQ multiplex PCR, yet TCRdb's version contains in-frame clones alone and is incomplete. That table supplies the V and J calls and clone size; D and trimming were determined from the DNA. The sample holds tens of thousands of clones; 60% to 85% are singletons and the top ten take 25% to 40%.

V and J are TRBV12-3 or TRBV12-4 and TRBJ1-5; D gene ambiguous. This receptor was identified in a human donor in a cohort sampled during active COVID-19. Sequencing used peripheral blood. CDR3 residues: CASSPAGNQPQHF. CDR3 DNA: TGTGCCAGCAGCCCCGCGGGAAATCAGCCCCAGCATTTT.